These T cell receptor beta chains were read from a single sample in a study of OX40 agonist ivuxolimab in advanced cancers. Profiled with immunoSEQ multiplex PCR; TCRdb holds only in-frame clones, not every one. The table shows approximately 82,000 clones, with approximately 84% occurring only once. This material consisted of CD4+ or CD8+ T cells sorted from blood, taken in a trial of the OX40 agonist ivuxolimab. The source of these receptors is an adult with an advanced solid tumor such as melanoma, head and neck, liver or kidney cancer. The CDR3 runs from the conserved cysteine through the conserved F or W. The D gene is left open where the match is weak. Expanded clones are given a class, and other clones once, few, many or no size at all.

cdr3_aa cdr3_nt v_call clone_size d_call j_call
CAWTRTSGNTIYF TGTGCCTGGACGCGGACCTCTGGAAACACCATATATTTT TRBV30 few - TRBJ1-3
CASRSKEGNNQPQHF TGTGCCAGCAGGAGTAAGGAGGGAAACAATCAGCCCCAGCATTTT TRBV2 once - TRBJ1-5
CASSRAPGTARSYEQYF TGCGCCAGCAGCAGAGCACCCGGGACAGCGCGCTCCTACGAGCAGTACTTC TRBV5-1 - TRBD1 TRBJ2-7
CAWSVGRGSTF - TRBV30 - - TRBJ1-2
CASDAGGRTGNTIYF TGTGCCAGTGATGCAGGGGGACGAACTGGAAACACCATATATTTT TRBV6-1 - TRBD1 TRBJ1-3
CASRGTRGAGETQYF TGTGCCAGCAGGGGGACGCGAGGGGCAGGAGAGACCCAGTACTTC TRBV6-5 - - TRBJ2-5
CAWNKGQTYEQYF TGTGCCTGGAACAAAGGACAGACATACGAGCAGTACTTC TRBV30 few - TRBJ2-7
CASSYSPSGLYGYTF TGTGCCAGCAGTTACTCACCATCAGGGCTATACGGCTACACCTTC TRBV6-5 - - TRBJ1-2
CASRGRNTEAFF TGTGCCAGTCGGGGAAGGAACACTGAAGCTTTCTTT TRBV7-9 - - TRBJ1-1
CASSAYNTQYF TGTGCCAGCAGTGCCTATAATACGCAGTATTTT TRBV2 - - TRBJ2-3
CASSSSLGLGQGRGYTF TGTGCCAGCAGCTCGTCCCTTGGCCTTGGACAGGGAAGAGGCTACACCTTC TRBV7-2 - TRBD1 TRBJ1-2
CAWSSGSGGRQPQHF TGTGCCTGGAGCTCCGGGTCCGGAGGACGCCAGCCCCAGCATTTT TRBV30 few - TRBJ1-5
CASSPTPGQNYGYTF TGCGCCAGCAGCCCAACCCCCGGACAGAACTATGGCTACACCTTC TRBV5-1 - - TRBJ1-2
CASSYLRQGAGYTF TGTGCCAGCAGTTACCTTAGACAGGGAGCGGGCTACACCTTC TRBV6-6 - TRBD1 TRBJ1-2
CASSLRGQETQYF TGTGCCAGCAGCTTAAGGGGGCAAGAGACCCAGTACTTC TRBV7-8 - - TRBJ2-5
CASSTSGSQPQHF TGTGCCAGCAGTACTTCAGGGAGCCAGCCCCAGCATTTT TRBV4-2 - - TRBJ1-5
CAWSISRGTWGEKLFF TGTGCCTGGAGTATCTCGCGTGGGACTTGGGGTGAAAAACTGTTTTTT TRBV30 - - TRBJ1-4
CASSLVAGPSTDTQYF TGTGCCAGCAGCTTGGTAGCGGGACCTAGCACAGATACGCAGTATTTT TRBV5-4 - TRBD2 TRBJ2-3
CARRGDKNTGELFF TGCGCCAGGCGGGGGGACAAGAACACCGGGGAGCTGTTTTTT TRBV10-2 few TRBD2 TRBJ2-2
CAIRSGGYTDTQYF TGTGCCATCCGGAGCGGGGGTTACACAGATACGCAGTATTTT TRBV10-3 - TRBD2 TRBJ2-3
CASSEGTLSYEQYF TGTGCCAGCAGTGAGGGGACTCTTTCCTACGAGCAGTACTTC TRBV6-1 - - TRBJ2-7
CASSLWQTGQSPTDTQYF TGTGCCAGCAGTTTATGGCAGACAGGTCAAAGCCCCACAGATACGCAGTATTTT TRBV28 - - TRBJ2-3
CASSPLSYEQYF TGTGCCAGCTCCCCCCTCTCCTACGAGCAGTACTTC TRBV6-1 - - TRBJ2-7
CASRASGGSYTQYF TGTGCCAGCAGGGCTAGCGGGGGCTCGTATACGCAGTATTTT TRBV2 few TRBD2 TRBJ2-3
CATAGGGARTGELFF TGTGCCACCGCCGGAGGGGGGGCTCGCACCGGGGAGCTGTTTTTT TRBV28 - - TRBJ2-2
CASSVAQGGPDTQYF TGCGCCAGCAGCGTTGCCCAGGGAGGCCCAGATACGCAGTATTTT TRBV5-1 - - TRBJ2-3
CASSPVQGAEQFF TGTGCCAGCAGCCCCGTGCAGGGTGCTGAGCAGTTCTTC TRBV11-3 - - TRBJ2-1
CASRTSGTDEQFF TGTGCCAGCAGGACTAGCGGGACGGATGAGCAGTTCTTC TRBV9 - TRBD2 TRBJ2-1
CASSFYRGTDTQYF TGTGCCAGCAGCTTTTACAGGGGCACAGATACGCAGTATTTT TRBV5-6 once - TRBJ2-3
CASSLGTGMVGNTIYF TGTGCCAGCAGCTTAGGGACAGGGATGGTCGGAAACACCATATATTTT TRBV7-9 - TRBD1 TRBJ1-3
CASSPSGQINYGYTF TGCGCCAGCAGCCCCTCGGGACAGATTAACTATGGCTACACCTTC TRBV5-1 - TRBD1 TRBJ1-2
CASSRGQAGDEKLFF TGTGCCAGCAGTCGCGGACAGGCCGGCGATGAAAAACTGTTTTTT TRBV6-5 - TRBD1 TRBJ1-4
CASSQRQFNEKLFF TGCGCCAGCAGCCAGAGACAGTTTAATGAAAAACTGTTTTTT TRBV4-3 - - TRBJ1-4
CASSLEVTYTGELFF TGTGCCAGCAGCTTAGAAGTCACTTACACCGGGGAGCTGTTTTTT TRBV7-6 - - TRBJ2-2
CASSIERDSYSGNTIYF TGTGCCAGTAGTATAGAGCGGGACAGTTACTCTGGAAACACCATATATTTT TRBV19 - TRBD1 TRBJ1-3
CASSSRWGAVGQFF TGTGCCAGCAGCTCCCGATGGGGAGCGGTGGGGCAGTTCTTC TRBV7-9 - - TRBJ2-1
CASSFPRGHEQYF TGTGCCAGCAGTTTCCCCAGGGGGCACGAGCAGTACTTC TRBV28 - TRBD1 TRBJ2-7
CASSDKGEGEKLFF TGTGCCAGCAGTGATAAGGGGGAAGGAGAAAAACTGTTTTTT TRBV6-1 - - TRBJ1-4
CASSSTGTAYEQYF TGTGCCAGCAGTTCCACCGGGACGGCCTACGAGCAGTACTTC TRBV28 - - TRBJ2-7
CASSLAGTFVNEQFF TGTGCCAGTAGTTTAGCAGGCACTTTTGTGAATGAGCAGTTCTTC TRBV19 - - TRBJ2-1
CASAGTGRDEQFF TGTGCCAGTGCCGGGACAGGCAGGGATGAGCAGTTCTTC TRBV6-1 once TRBD1 TRBJ2-1
CASTLVGTSGVYEQYF TGTGCCAGCACCCTAGTTGGGACTAGCGGGGTGTACGAGCAGTACTTC TRBV7-2 - TRBD2 TRBJ2-7
CASSPGLNYGYTF TGTGCCAGCTCACCCGGACTTAACTATGGCTACACCTTC TRBV18 - - TRBJ1-2
CASSLDAANEKLFF TGCGCCAGCAGCTTAGACGCAGCTAATGAAAAACTGTTTTTT TRBV5-1 - - TRBJ1-4
CSVEGTSGAYNEQFF TGCAGCGTTGAAGGGACTAGCGGGGCATACAATGAGCAGTTCTTC TRBV29-1 - TRBD2 TRBJ2-1
CASSPTGGEHSPLHF TGTGCCAGCTCACCAACGGGGGGGGAGCATTCACCCCTCCACTTT TRBV18 - - TRBJ1-6
CASSRSRTSYGYTF TGTGCCAGTAGTAGAAGCAGGACTTCCTATGGCTACACCTTC TRBV19 - - TRBJ1-2
CASSVGTAEAFF TGTGCCAGCAGCGTAGGGACAGCTGAAGCTTTCTTT TRBV7-9 - TRBD1 TRBJ1-1
CATSPDNEQFF TGTGCCACCTCCCCGGACAATGAGCAGTTCTTC TRBV19 - - TRBJ2-1
CASSPSLGQKFSPLHF TGTGCCAGCAGCCCAAGTCTGGGACAGAAATTTTCACCCCTCCACTTT TRBV28 - TRBD1 TRBJ1-6